These 24 T cell receptor beta chains originate from one sample sequenced in a study of post-analysis software for immune sequencing data. Unique molecular identifiers had been added to the TCR beta cDNA libraries. One entry per CDR3 protein results from TCRdb running MiXCR on the PCR reads. This table has 820,000 or so distinct CDR3 sequences, under 70% appearing once. Their antigens remain unidentified. Points from the study as a whole: A handful of TRBV segments were significantly more frequent in patients than in controls. TRBV5-6, TRBV5-1 and TRBV20-1 were among these segments.

Sequencing used blood. These receptors were collected from a girl aged 10-17 years with multiple sclerosis.

This sequence joins TRBV20-1 and TRBJ2-3, with a weak D call TRBD2 (7 bases). Germline CDR1 and CDR2: DFQATT and SNEGSKA (reference sequence). This CDR3 comprises 14 residues. V was cut by 2 bases and J by 4 bases, with 13 bases left in between. CDR3 nucleotides: TGCAGTGCTAGACGGGGGGCCACCTCAGATACGCAGTATTTT. Translation: CSARRGATSDTQYF.

The gene calls are TRBV29-1 and TRBJ2-2, with D perhaps TRBD2 (6 bases). The V end was cut by 3 bases, the J end by 9 bases, with 20 bases between. Germline loops: CDR1 SQVTM, CDR2 ANQGSEA. The CDR3 contains 15 residues. The DNA of the CDR3 is TGCAGCGTTGACGGAGGGCATACCAACGGGCGGGAGCTGTTTTTT. Protein product: CSVDGGHTNGRELFF.

The table lists this clonotype with a few counts. The chain couples TRBV7-3 to TRBJ2-1; 9 nucleotides align to TRBD1. This CDR3 region has 16 residues. Germline CDR1 is SGHTA and CDR2 is FQGTGA. V was clipped by 2 bases and J by 6 bases; unmatched bases: 8. This CDR3 is CASSLARDRVPNEQFF. The CDR3 DNA follows: TGTGCCAGCAGCTTAGCCCGGGACAGGGTTCCCAATGAGCAGTTCTTC.

This clonotype showed up just a few times. The chain is built from TRBV7-6 and TRBJ1-2; possibly TRBD1 for D (6 bases). This CDR3 region has 15 residues. The germline gives CDR1 SGHVS, CDR2 FNYEAQ. The ends were cut back, 2 bases at V and 4 bases at J, with 14 bases in the middle. The DNA of the CDR3 is TGTGCCAGCAGCTTAAGTATCGACAGGATCTATGGCTACACCTTC. It codes for CASSLSIDRIYGYTF.

The chain combines TRBV11-2 with TRBJ2-3; D might be TRBD2 (6 bases). The CDR3 consists of 16 residues. The V gene's germline CDR1 is SGHAT and CDR2 FQNNGV. V shed 3 bases and J shed 3 bases, with 16 bases lying between them. CDR3 DNA: TGTGCCAGCAGCTTGGACGGCCCACGGGGGACAGATACGCAGTATTTT. This sequence encodes CASSLDGPRGTDTQYF.

This clonotype was picked up a small number of times. This rearrangement joins TRBV7-2 to TRBJ2-7; D is perhaps TRBD1 or TRBD2 (5 bases each). V dropped 4 bases and J dropped 2 bases, with 12 bases sitting between them. The CDR3 covers 14 residues. Germline values: CDR1 SGHTA, CDR2 FQGNSA. This CDR3 is CASSSTGTTYEQYF. In DNA form, the CDR3 reads TGTGCCAGCAGCTCGACCGGGACCACCTACGAGCAGTACTTC. The variable domain in full, completed from reference TRBV7-2 and TRBJ2-7, reads GAGVSQSPSNKVTEKGKDVELRCDPISGHTALYWYRQSLGQGLEFLIYFQGNSAPDKSGLPSDRFSAERTGGSVSTLTIQRTQQEDSAVYLCASSSTGTTYEQYFGPGTRLTVT.

V is TRBV5-8 and J is TRBJ1-4; TRBD1 matches 8 bases. The J segment lost 6 bases and the V segment lost 4 bases, leaving 11 bases of the junction unmatched. CDR1 and CDR2 (germline): SGHTS, YDEGEE. The CDR3 consists of 16 residues. CDR3 DNA sequence: TGTGCCAGCAGCGTGACAGGGGCAGGATCGTATGAAAAACTGTTTTTT. Translating gives CASSVTGAGSYEKLFF.

The gene calls are TRBV7-3 and TRBJ2-1; D possibly uses TRBD1 or TRBD2 (6 bases each). Germline V lookup: CDR1 SGHTA, CDR2 FQGTGA. The CDR3 consists of 17 residues. The V end lost 3 bases, the J end lost 0 bases, and 15 bases lay between the germline ends. The CDR3 DNA reads TGTGCCAGCAGCTTCCCCGGGGGCCGCAACTCCTACAATGAGCAGTTCTTC. Protein sequence: CASSFPGGRNSYNEQFF. Together with reference TRBV7-3 and TRBJ2-1, the CDR3 gives the full variable domain: GAGVSQTPSNKVTEKGKYVELRCDPISGHTALYWYRQSLGQGPEFLIYFQGTGAADDSGLPNDRFFAVRPEGSVSTLKIQRTERGDSAVYLCASSFPGGRNSYNEQFFGPGTRLTVL.

The chain's CDR3 is CASSLGMGDVQETQYF. The CDR3 DNA reads as TGTGCCAGCAGCTTAGGCATGGGGGACGTTCAAGAGACCCAGTACTTC. The chain combines TRBV7-9 with TRBJ2-5; either TRBD1 or TRBD2 may supply D (5 bases each). The CDR3 has 16 amino acids. The V end lost 1 base, the J end lost 2 bases, and 14 bases lay between the germline ends. Looked up from germline, CDR1 is SEHNR and CDR2 is FQNEAQ (reference sequence).

The J gene is TRBJ1-1, the V gene TRBV5-1; D gene unclear. The DNA end is more similar to TRBJ1-4, so the J call may be wrong. Germline V gene sequence: CDR1 SGHRS, CDR2 YFSETQ. The CDR3 runs 14 residues. CDR3 in amino acids: CASSLLARPEKLFF. As DNA, the CDR3 is TGCGCCAGCAGCTTGTTGGCACGGCCTGAAAAACTGTTTTTT.

The J gene is TRBJ2-1, the V gene TRBV6-4, with TRBD1 matching over 11 bases. The CDR3 runs 16 residues. The V gene's germline CDR1 is MRHNA and CDR2 SNTAGT. Trimming removed 0 bases from V and 6 bases from J; junction bases left unmatched: 4. The DNA for the CDR3 is TGTGCCAGCAGTGACTCGATCGGGACAGGGGGCAATGAGCAGTTCTTC. This sequence encodes CASSDSIGTGGNEQFF.

This rearrangement joins TRBV7-9 to TRBJ1-5, with 12 bases that match TRBD1. Germline trimming cut 4 bases from V and 3 bases from J; bases unmatched to any gene: 10. The CDR3 spans 18 residues. The germline gives CDR1 SEHNR, CDR2 FQNEAQ (reference sequence). CDR3 nucleotide sequence: TGTGCCAGCAGCTCCATCCGGGACAGGGGGCTTCACAATCAGCCCCAGCATTTT. It translates to CASSSIRDRGLHNQPQHF.

A few counts support this clonotype. The chain combines TRBV5-6 with TRBJ1-5, with D possibly TRBD1 on 5 matching bases. This CDR3 is built from 16 residues. V was trimmed by 1 base and J by 5 bases, leaving 16 bases between them. Germline V gene lookup returns CDR1 SGHDT and CDR2 YYEEEE. CDR3 sequence: CASSLSDRQWDQPQHF. The CDR3 DNA reads as TGTGCCAGCAGCTTGAGCGACAGACAGTGGGATCAGCCCCAGCATTTT.

The chain employs TRBV5-1 and TRBJ2-7; D uncertain. This CDR3 spans 13 amino acids. The ends were cut back, 0 bases at V and 5 bases at J, with 9 bases in the middle. CDR1 is SGHRS, CDR2 YFSETQ, per germline. The CDR3, as DNA: TGCGCCAGCAGCTTGGCGCACAGCAACGAGCAGTACTTC. Translating it yields CASSLAHSNEQYF.

V and J are TRBV7-9 and TRBJ2-5; no clear D gene. The V end lost 3 bases, the J end lost 0 bases, and 8 bases lay between the germline ends. The CDR3 totals 14 residues. Germline assignment: CDR1 SEHNR and CDR2 FQNEAQ (reference sequence). The CDR3 is CASSFTAYQETQYF. CDR3 nucleotide sequence: TGTGCCAGCAGCTTTACAGCGTACCAAGAGACCCAGTACTTC.

This clonotype was seen at least ten times. J is TRBJ2-1 and V is TRBV20-1, with a weak D call TRBD2 (7 bases). Germline lookup yields CDR1 DFQATT and CDR2 SNEGSKA (reference sequence). V dropped 6 bases and J dropped 0 bases, with 12 bases sitting between them. This CDR3 is built from 14 residues. DNA of the CDR3: TGCAGTGCAAGGGGGGGGAGCTCCTACAATGAGCAGTTCTTC. It is translated as CSARGGSSYNEQFF.

This clonotype was recorded once. This chain connects TRBV5-1 to TRBJ2-1; 9 nucleotides agree with TRBD2. This CDR3 contains 17 residues. CDR1 is SGHRS, CDR2 YFSETQ, per germline. The V segment lost 3 bases and the J segment 12 bases; nucleotides outside the gene matches: 19. CDR3 sequence: CASSYNPSGTVNYGQFF. The CDR3 bases are TGCGCCAGCAGCTACAACCCTAGCGGGACTGTGAACTATGGGCAGTTCTTC.

This CDR3 reads CASSPGGSGGTGYEQYF. The DNA for the CDR3 is TGTGCCAGCAGCCCCGGAGGGAGCGGGGGGACAGGGTACGAGCAGTACTTC. The chain couples TRBV6-2 or TRBV6-3 to TRBJ2-7, with D perhaps matching TRBD1 or TRBD2 (9 bases each). Germline V gene lookup returns CDR1 MNHEY and CDR2 SVGEGT. The CDR3 runs 17 residues. Trimming took off 6 bases at V and 4 bases at J, with 25 bases between the two ends.

The V and J genes are TRBV12-5 and TRBJ2-7, with 9 bases fitting TRBD1. The CDR3 is made up of 14 amino acids. Germline CDR1 is LGHNT and CDR2 is FRNRAP. Germline trimming cut 5 bases from V and 2 bases from J; bases unmatched to any gene: 4. As DNA, the CDR3 is TGTGCTAGTGGTCCCTGGACAGGGGCCTACGAGCAGTACTTC. Translated: CASGPWTGAYEQYF.

This clonotype was seen only a few times. The V and J genes are TRBV20-1 and TRBJ2-4; TRBD1 agrees at 7 bases. Gene TRBJ2-7 matches the end of the DNA better, so the J call may be wrong. Germline loops: CDR1 DFQATT, CDR2 SNEGSKA (reference sequence). The length of the CDR3 is 12 residues. The DNA of the CDR3 is TGCAGTGCCGAGGACAGGCTCTACGAGCAGTACTTC. This gives the protein CSAEDRLYEQYF.

About this clonotype itself: A read error may account for a junction end that differs from germline. The V call is TRBV29-1, the J call TRBJ2-1; D might be TRBD1 (5 bases). There are 12 residues in the CDR3. Germline CDR1 is SQVTM and CDR2 is ANQGSEA. The CDR3 nucleotides are TGCGGCGTTGTAAAGGGGAACAATGAGCAGTTCTTC. Translating it yields CGVVKGNNEQFF.

The chain employs TRBV20-1 and TRBJ2-5; TRBD1 matches at 9 bases. This CDR3 contains 15 residues. J lost 7 bases, V lost 1 base, and 10 bases had no gene match. The germline gives CDR1 DFQATT, CDR2 SNEGSKA (reference sequence). The CDR3 DNA is TGCAGTGCTAGAGGGGGACAGGGAATGTTGGGGACCCAGTACTTC. Its translation is CSARGGQGMLGTQYF.

The DNA for the CDR3 is TGTGCCAGCAGGTTTGGACAGGGGAGGTACGAGCAGTACTTC. It specifies CASRFGQGRYEQYF. The rearrangement uses TRBV6-6 and TRBJ2-5; 9 bases match TRBD1. The end of the DNA is better explained by TRBJ2-7, so the J call may be wrong. Germline V CDR1 and CDR2: MNHNY, SVGAGI (reference sequence). The CDR3 has 14 residues.

This clonotype was recorded a few times. The chain joins TRBV6-1 to TRBJ2-5, with 8 nucleotides matching TRBD2. The length of the CDR3 is 16 residues. V lost 10 bases, J lost 5 bases, and 18 bases stayed unmatched. Germline V gene lookup returns CDR1 MNHNS and CDR2 SASEGT. CDR3 bases: TGTGCCACCTCCTTCGGGGGGGGCCGATCACGGGAGACCCAGTACTTC. It translates to CATSFGGGRSRETQYF.